This is a list of T cell receptor beta chains from one sample in a study of cytomegalovirus exposure and HLA in healthy donors. Sequencing was performed with immunoSEQ multiplex PCR; in TCRdb, only in-frame clones are kept and a portion is missing. Of about 150,000 clones detected, approximately 86% appear once; the ten largest clones hold around 2.1%. The sequencing input was PBMCs. Receptor source: a human donor in good health. CDR3s include the opening cysteine and the closing phenylalanine or tryptophan. Fields, in order: J gene, D gene, V gene, CDR3 length, clone size, CDR3 protein, CDR3 DNA. A D gene is named only where the DNA matches it firmly. Size is omitted from some rows. Given values are once, few, many or a class for expanded clones.

j_call: TRBJ2-7
d_call: TRBD2
v_call: TRBV5-1
cdr3_length: 15
clone_size: few
cdr3_aa: CASSLTSGREYEQYF
cdr3_nt: TGCGCCAGCAGCCTGACTAGCGGGAGAGAGTACGAGCAGTACTTC

j_call: TRBJ2-1
d_call: NA
v_call: TRBV14
cdr3_length: 17
clone_size: NA
cdr3_aa: CASSQFTGSSSYNEQFF
cdr3_nt: TGTGCCAGCAGCCAATTTACGGGATCAAGCTCCTACAATGAGCAGTTCTTC

j_call: TRBJ2-7
d_call: NA
v_call: TRBV15
cdr3_length: 14
clone_size: NA
cdr3_aa: CATSRDQVSYEQYF
cdr3_nt: TGTGCCACCAGCAGAGACCAGGTATCCTACGAGCAGTACTTC

j_call: TRBJ1-2
d_call: TRBD1
v_call: TRBV14
cdr3_length: 17
clone_size: NA
cdr3_aa: CASSSLWDRGPHYGYTF
cdr3_nt: TGTGCCAGCAGCTCCCTGTGGGACAGGGGGCCCCACTATGGCTACACCTTC

j_call: TRBJ2-5
d_call: NA
v_call: TRBV7-2
cdr3_length: 15
clone_size: NA
cdr3_aa: CASSLYRGFQETQYF
cdr3_nt: TGTGCCAGCAGCTTGTATCGGGGGTTCCAAGAGACCCAGTACTTC

j_call: TRBJ1-5
d_call: NA
v_call: TRBV5-1
cdr3_length: 15
clone_size: NA
cdr3_aa: CASSLIGGSNQPQHF
cdr3_nt: TGCGCCAGCAGCTTGATCGGGGGGAGCAATCAGCCCCAGCATTTT

j_call: TRBJ1-6
d_call: TRBD1
v_call: TRBV6-4
cdr3_length: 15
clone_size: few
cdr3_aa: CASSLTGEGDSPLHF
cdr3_nt: TGTGCCAGCAGTCTTACAGGGGAAGGGGATTCACCCCTCCACTTT

j_call: TRBJ2-7
d_call: TRBD2
v_call: TRBV9
cdr3_length: 15
clone_size: NA
cdr3_aa: CASSAGTSGRYEQYF
cdr3_nt: TGTGCCAGCAGCGCCGGGACTAGCGGGCGTTACGAGCAGTACTTC

j_call: TRBJ2-2
d_call: TRBD1
v_call: TRBV6-1
cdr3_length: 15
clone_size: NA
cdr3_aa: CASRGQVAGTGELFF
cdr3_nt: TGTGCCAGCAGGGGACAGGTTGCCGGCACCGGGGAGCTGTTTTTT

j_call: TRBJ2-1
d_call: NA
v_call: TRBV27
cdr3_length: 15
clone_size: NA
cdr3_aa: CASKHFGTLYNEQFF
cdr3_nt: TGTGCCAGCAAACACTTCGGGACTCTTTACAATGAGCAGTTCTTC

j_call: TRBJ1-2
d_call: NA
v_call: TRBV7-2
cdr3_length: 12
clone_size: NA
cdr3_aa: CASRFTGGGYTF
cdr3_nt: TGTGCCAGCAGATTTACAGGCGGAGGCTACACCTTC

j_call: TRBJ2-1
d_call: NA
v_call: TRBV5-4
cdr3_length: 19
clone_size: NA
cdr3_aa: CASSSIPRGLHNLYNEQFF
cdr3_nt: TGTGCCAGCAGCTCTATCCCCAGGGGCCTACATAACCTATACAATGAGCAGTTCTTC

j_call: TRBJ2-1
d_call: TRBD2
v_call: TRBV6-1
cdr3_length: 14
clone_size: NA
cdr3_aa: CASHPSGRFNEQFF
cdr3_nt: TGTGCCAGCCACCCTAGCGGGAGATTCAATGAGCAGTTCTTC

j_call: TRBJ2-2
d_call: NA
v_call: TRBV6-5
cdr3_length: 16
clone_size: NA
cdr3_aa: CASSSPGLAFPGELFF
cdr3_nt: TGTGCCAGCAGTTCCCCGGGACTTGCTTTCCCCGGGGAGCTGTTTTTT

j_call: TRBJ2-7
d_call: NA
v_call: TRBV11-2
cdr3_length: 16
clone_size: NA
cdr3_aa: CASSLWPRGRAYEQYF
cdr3_nt: TGTGCCAGCAGCTTATGGCCCAGGGGCAGGGCCTACGAGCAGTACTTC

j_call: TRBJ2-1
d_call: TRBD1
v_call: TRBV6-4
cdr3_length: 15
clone_size: NA
cdr3_aa: CASSVGAGTGDEQFF
cdr3_nt: TGTGCCAGCAGTGTCGGAGCCGGGACAGGGGATGAGCAGTTCTTC

j_call: TRBJ1-1
d_call: NA
v_call: TRBV4-3
cdr3_length: 16
clone_size: NA
cdr3_aa: CASSQVFEGMNTEAFF
cdr3_nt: TGCGCCAGCAGCCAAGTATTTGAGGGCATGAACACTGAAGCTTTCTTT

j_call: TRBJ1-3
d_call: NA
v_call: TRBV5-6
cdr3_length: 17
clone_size: NA
cdr3_aa: CASSLGQALFSGNTIYF
cdr3_nt: TGTGCCAGCAGCTTGGGACAGGCGTTATTCTCTGGAAACACCATATATTTT

j_call: TRBJ2-1
d_call: TRBD2
v_call: TRBV4-1
cdr3_length: 18
clone_size: NA
cdr3_aa: CASSQGLAGGSSYNEQFF
cdr3_nt: TGCGCCAGCAGCCAAGGACTAGCGGGAGGGAGCTCCTACAATGAGCAGTTCTTC

j_call: TRBJ2-1
d_call: TRBD1
v_call: TRBV2
cdr3_length: 12
clone_size: NA
cdr3_aa: CATGGGSNEQFF
cdr3_nt: TGTGCCACAGGGGGCGGTTCTAATGAGCAGTTCTTC

j_call: TRBJ2-6
d_call: NA
v_call: TRBV27
cdr3_length: 19
clone_size: NA
cdr3_aa: CASSPLRLTGLSGANVLTF
cdr3_nt: TGTGCCAGCAGTCCCTTACGACTGACAGGCCTGTCTGGGGCCAACGTCCTGACTTTC

j_call: TRBJ2-5
d_call: TRBD1
v_call: TRBV6-6
cdr3_length: 13
clone_size: NA
cdr3_aa: CASSKQGSETQYF
cdr3_nt: TGTGCCAGCAGTAAACAGGGGTCAGAGACCCAGTACTTC

j_call: TRBJ2-3
d_call: TRBD2
v_call: TRBV7-3
cdr3_length: 16
clone_size: NA
cdr3_aa: CASSLGSGGRTDTQYF
cdr3_nt: TGTGCCAGCAGCTTAGGAAGCGGGGGCCGCACAGATACGCAGTATTTT

j_call: TRBJ2-1
d_call: NA
v_call: TRBV5-1
cdr3_length: 16
clone_size: NA
cdr3_aa: CASSLAGGPPNNEQFF
cdr3_nt: TGCGCCAGCAGCTTGGCGGGTGGTCCCCCAAACAATGAGCAGTTCTTC

j_call: TRBJ2-7
d_call: TRBD2
v_call: TRBV4-1
cdr3_length: 17
clone_size: NA
cdr3_aa: CASSQVLAGLISYEQYF
cdr3_nt: TGCGCCAGCAGCCAAGTCCTAGCGGGTCTAATCTCCTACGAGCAGTACTTC

j_call: TRBJ1-5
d_call: NA
v_call: TRBV6-5
cdr3_length: 15
clone_size: NA
cdr3_aa: CASNKRQDSNQPQHF
cdr3_nt: TGTGCCAGCAACAAAAGACAGGATAGCAATCAGCCCCAGCATTTT

j_call: TRBJ2-1
d_call: TRBD1
v_call: TRBV28
cdr3_length: 14
clone_size: NA
cdr3_aa: CASSIGTADNEQFF
cdr3_nt: TGTGCCAGCAGTATCGGGACAGCTGACAATGAGCAGTTCTTC

j_call: TRBJ2-7
d_call: NA
v_call: TRBV29-1
cdr3_length: 12
clone_size: NA
cdr3_aa: CSVGINTYEQYF
cdr3_nt: TGCAGCGTCGGGATTAACACCTACGAGCAGTACTTC

j_call: TRBJ2-5
d_call: TRBD1
v_call: TRBV28
cdr3_length: 16
clone_size: NA
cdr3_aa: CASSNIQGAGGETQYF
cdr3_nt: TGTGCCAGCAGTAATATACAGGGGGCAGGGGGGGAGACCCAGTACTTC

j_call: TRBJ1-1
d_call: TRBD1
v_call: TRBV6-5
cdr3_length: 15
clone_size: NA
cdr3_aa: CASSYSTGFHTEAFF
cdr3_nt: TGTGCCAGCAGTTACTCGACAGGGTTCCACACTGAAGCTTTCTTT

j_call: TRBJ2-2
d_call: NA
v_call: TRBV7-2
cdr3_length: 13
clone_size: NA
cdr3_aa: CASSLTNTGELFF
cdr3_nt: TGTGCCAGCAGCTTGACTAACACCGGGGAGCTGTTTTTT

j_call: TRBJ2-1
d_call: TRBD2
v_call: TRBV7-2
cdr3_length: 16
clone_size: few
cdr3_aa: CASSFSISGRIGEQFF
cdr3_nt: TGTGCCAGCAGCTTTTCCATTAGCGGGAGGATCGGGGAGCAGTTCTTC

j_call: TRBJ1-5
d_call: NA
v_call: TRBV6-1
cdr3_length: 15
clone_size: once
cdr3_aa: CASSRKARDNQPQHF
cdr3_nt: TGTGCCAGCAGTCGGAAGGCGCGGGATAATCAGCCCCAGCATTTT

j_call: TRBJ1-3
d_call: NA
v_call: TRBV9
cdr3_length: 16
clone_size: NA
cdr3_aa: CASSVRVSSSGNTIYF
cdr3_nt: TGTGCCAGCAGCGTACGGGTCTCTAGCTCTGGAAACACCATATATTTT

j_call: TRBJ2-5
d_call: TRBD1
v_call: TRBV9
cdr3_length: 14
clone_size: NA
cdr3_aa: CASSTRDSQETQYF
cdr3_nt: TGTGCCAGCAGCACCAGGGACAGCCAAGAGACCCAGTACTTC

j_call: TRBJ1-4
d_call: NA
v_call: TRBV4-1
cdr3_length: 16
clone_size: NA
cdr3_aa: CASSQVVFTANEKLFF
cdr3_nt: TGCGCCAGCAGCCAAGTGGTGTTCACAGCTAATGAAAAACTGTTTTTT

j_call: TRBJ2-3
d_call: TRBD2
v_call: TRBV5-1
cdr3_length: 14
clone_size: once
cdr3_aa: CASSFSGRTDTQYF
cdr3_nt: TGCGCCAGCAGCTTTAGCGGGAGGACAGATACGCAGTATTTT

j_call: TRBJ2-3
d_call: NA
v_call: TRBV27
cdr3_length: 15
clone_size: NA
cdr3_aa: CASTVGQASTDTQYF
cdr3_nt: TGTGCCAGCACGGTGGGGCAGGCTAGCACAGATACGCAGTATTTT

j_call: TRBJ2-1
d_call: TRBD2
v_call: TRBV6-5
cdr3_length: 15
clone_size: NA
cdr3_aa: CASSYGTSGGMEQFF
cdr3_nt: TGTGCCAGCAGTTACGGGACTAGCGGGGGCATGGAGCAGTTCTTC

j_call: TRBJ2-7
d_call: TRBD1
v_call: TRBV2
cdr3_length: 14
clone_size: NA
cdr3_aa: CASRSRGLIYEQYF
cdr3_nt: TGTGCCAGCAGGTCCAGGGGGCTGATCTACGAGCAGTACTTC

j_call: TRBJ2-3
d_call: TRBD2
v_call: TRBV5-4
cdr3_length: 18
clone_size: NA
cdr3_aa: CASSVGLAGGRVGGTQYF
cdr3_nt: TGTGCCAGCAGCGTGGGACTAGCGGGAGGGCGAGTAGGGGGTACGCAGTATTTT

j_call: TRBJ2-3
d_call: TRBD1
v_call: TRBV9
cdr3_length: 15
clone_size: NA
cdr3_aa: CASSVGGQGPDTQYF
cdr3_nt: TGTGCCAGCAGCGTAGGGGGACAGGGACCCGATACGCAGTATTTT

j_call: TRBJ2-5
d_call: NA
v_call: TRBV19
cdr3_length: 15
clone_size: NA
cdr3_aa: CASTLTPGVQETQYF
cdr3_nt: TGTGCCAGTACCCTGACCCCCGGGGTCCAAGAGACCCAGTACTTC

j_call: TRBJ1-4
d_call: TRBD1
v_call: TRBV6-5
cdr3_length: 12
clone_size: NA
cdr3_aa: CASRTGVEKLFF
cdr3_nt: TGTGCCAGCAGAACAGGGGTTGAAAAACTGTTTTTT

j_call: TRBJ1-1
d_call: TRBD1
v_call: TRBV9
cdr3_length: 14
clone_size: NA
cdr3_aa: CASSLQGLNTEAFF
cdr3_nt: TGTGCCAGCAGCTTACAGGGGCTGAACACTGAAGCTTTCTTT

j_call: TRBJ2-5
d_call: TRBD1
v_call: TRBV18
cdr3_length: 14
clone_size: NA
cdr3_aa: CASSSTGIQETQYF
cdr3_nt: TGTGCCAGCTCATCGACAGGGATACAAGAGACCCAGTACTTC

j_call: TRBJ2-1
d_call: NA
v_call: TRBV6-1
cdr3_length: 14
clone_size: NA
cdr3_aa: CATELAAAYNEQFF
cdr3_nt: TGTGCCACCGAACTGGCAGCGGCCTACAATGAGCAGTTCTTC

j_call: TRBJ2-1
d_call: TRBD2
v_call: TRBV7-2
cdr3_length: 15
clone_size: few
cdr3_aa: CASSMRESSYNEQFF
cdr3_nt: TGTGCCAGCAGCATGCGGGAGAGCTCCTACAATGAGCAGTTCTTC

j_call: TRBJ1-2
d_call: TRBD1
v_call: TRBV5-4
cdr3_length: 15
clone_size: NA
cdr3_aa: CASSDKTGGGYGYTF
cdr3_nt: TGTGCCAGCAGCGATAAGACAGGGGGCGGCTATGGCTACACCTTC

j_call: TRBJ2-7
d_call: TRBD1
v_call: TRBV19
cdr3_length: 17
clone_size: NA
cdr3_aa: CASSIGIGGTGPHEQYF
cdr3_nt: TGTGCCAGTAGTATAGGAATAGGCGGGACAGGGCCCCACGAGCAGTACTTC

j_call: TRBJ2-7
d_call: TRBD2
v_call: TRBV2
cdr3_length: 15
clone_size: once
cdr3_aa: CASSEGTSGTYEQYF
cdr3_nt: TGTGCCAGCAGTGAGGGGACTAGCGGGACCTACGAGCAGTACTTC

j_call: TRBJ1-5
d_call: NA
v_call: TRBV27
cdr3_length: 12
clone_size: NA
cdr3_aa: CASSPTDQPQHF
cdr3_nt: TGTGCCAGCAGCCCAACAGATCAGCCCCAGCATTTT

j_call: TRBJ2-5
d_call: NA
v_call: TRBV6-5
cdr3_length: 11
clone_size: once
cdr3_aa: CASSRGIFQYF
cdr3_nt: TGTGCCAGCAGCCGAGGGATCTTCCAGTACTTC

j_call: TRBJ2-2
d_call: TRBD2
v_call: TRBV29-1
cdr3_length: 18
clone_size: NA
cdr3_aa: CSVEFHAGGRSDAGELFF
cdr3_nt: TGCAGCGTTGAGTTTCATGCGGGAGGCCGATCAGATGCTGGGGAGCTGTTTTTT

j_call: TRBJ2-7
d_call: NA
v_call: TRBV5-4
cdr3_length: 14
clone_size: NA
cdr3_aa: CASSLDRAHYEQYF
cdr3_nt: TGTGCCAGCAGCTTGGACAGGGCCCACTACGAGCAGTACTTC

j_call: TRBJ2-7
d_call: TRBD2
v_call: TRBV27
cdr3_length: 16
clone_size: NA
cdr3_aa: CASSVTPRTSGYEQYF
cdr3_nt: TGTGCCAGCAGTGTTACGCCAAGGACTAGCGGCTACGAGCAGTACTTC

j_call: TRBJ2-5
d_call: NA
v_call: TRBV2
cdr3_length: 18
clone_size: NA
cdr3_aa: CASSEAGAGWYPPETQYF
cdr3_nt: TGTGCCAGCAGTGAAGCGGGGGCAGGGTGGTATCCCCCGGAGACCCAGTACTTC

j_call: TRBJ1-2
d_call: NA
v_call: TRBV4-1
cdr3_length: 16
clone_size: NA
cdr3_aa: CASSQPRRTSSYGYTF
cdr3_nt: TGCGCCAGCAGCCAACCTCGAAGGACAAGTTCCTATGGCTACACCTTC

j_call: TRBJ1-5
d_call: NA
v_call: TRBV6-5
cdr3_length: 13
clone_size: NA
cdr3_aa: CASSYGGTQPQHF
cdr3_nt: TGTGCCAGCAGTTACGGCGGGACTCAGCCCCAGCATTTT

j_call: TRBJ2-1
d_call: TRBD2
v_call: TRBV27
cdr3_length: 16
clone_size: NA
cdr3_aa: CASSARLAGKYNEQFF
cdr3_nt: TGTGCCAGCAGTGCCCGACTAGCGGGAAAATACAATGAGCAGTTCTTC